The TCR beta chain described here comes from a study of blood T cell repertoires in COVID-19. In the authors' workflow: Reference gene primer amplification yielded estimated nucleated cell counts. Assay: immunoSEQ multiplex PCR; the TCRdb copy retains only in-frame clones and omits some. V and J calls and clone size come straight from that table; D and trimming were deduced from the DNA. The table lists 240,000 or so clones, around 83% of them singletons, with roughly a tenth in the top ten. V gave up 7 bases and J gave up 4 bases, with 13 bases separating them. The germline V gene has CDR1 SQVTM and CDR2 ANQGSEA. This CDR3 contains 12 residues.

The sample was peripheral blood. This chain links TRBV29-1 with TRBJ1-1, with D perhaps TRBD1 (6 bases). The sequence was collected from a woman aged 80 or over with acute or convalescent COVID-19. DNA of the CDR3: TGCAGCGGGGGGGCTTTTGGCACTGAAGCTTTCTTT. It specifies CSGGAFGTEAFF.